Listed below are T cell receptor beta chains from one sample, sequenced in a study of T-cell memory formation after mild COVID-19. TCRdb used MiXCR to reprocess the 5' RACE reads, holding one entry per CDR3 protein. The table has hundreds of thousands of distinct CDR3 sequences, approximately 20% seen once. Material: PBMCs or a T cell subset sorted from them (not recorded which). The receptors here all came from an adult woman who had mild COVID-19 (a few samples of this study predate the infection). Cell type and time point are not known. Each CDR3 is given with its conserved first and last residue. A D gene is named only where the DNA matches it firmly. Clone size is shown for a subset of rows, as once, few, many or a class of expanded clone.

few	TRBV5-1	TRBJ2-3	14	-	CASSSDRATDTQYF	TGCGCCAGCAGCTCGGACAGAGCCACAGATACGCAGTATTTT
few	TRBV20-1	TRBJ1-5	15	-	CSARVGGYSNQPQHF	TGCAGTGCTAGAGTGGGAGGCTATAGCAATCAGCCCCAGCATTTT
-	TRBV7-6	TRBJ2-3	16	-	CASSSVPPLSADTQYF	TGTGCCAGCAGCTCTGTCCCCCCCCTCAGTGCAGATACGCAGTATTTT
few	TRBV7-2	TRBJ2-5	13	TRBD1	CASSFGQGETQYF	TGTGCCAGCAGCTTCGGACAGGGCGAGACCCAGTACTTC
few	TRBV20-1	TRBJ2-5	15	TRBD1	CSARVWRTGEETQYF	TGCAGTGCTAGAGTCTGGAGGACAGGGGAAGAGACCCAGTACTTC
-	TRBV29-1	TRBJ1-2	13	-	CSVDIQANYGYTF	TGCAGCGTTGATATCCAGGCGAACTATGGCTACACCTTC
few	TRBV4-1	TRBJ1-6	16	-	CASSVRDTDYNSPLHF	TGCGCCAGCAGCGTCCGGGACACCGATTATAATTCACCCCTCCACTTT
-	TRBV29-1	TRBJ2-3	13	-	CSVEPSSTDTQYF	TGCAGCGTTGAACCCTCTAGCACAGATACGCAGTATTTT
-	TRBV19	TRBJ1-5	15	-	CASSILGGYNQPQHF	TGTGCCAGTAGTATCCTGGGGGGTTACAATCAGCCCCAGCATTTT
-	TRBV7-9	TRBJ1-2	15	TRBD1	CASSPPGTAHYGYTF	TGTGCCAGCAGCCCCCCCGGGACAGCGCACTATGGCTACACCTTC